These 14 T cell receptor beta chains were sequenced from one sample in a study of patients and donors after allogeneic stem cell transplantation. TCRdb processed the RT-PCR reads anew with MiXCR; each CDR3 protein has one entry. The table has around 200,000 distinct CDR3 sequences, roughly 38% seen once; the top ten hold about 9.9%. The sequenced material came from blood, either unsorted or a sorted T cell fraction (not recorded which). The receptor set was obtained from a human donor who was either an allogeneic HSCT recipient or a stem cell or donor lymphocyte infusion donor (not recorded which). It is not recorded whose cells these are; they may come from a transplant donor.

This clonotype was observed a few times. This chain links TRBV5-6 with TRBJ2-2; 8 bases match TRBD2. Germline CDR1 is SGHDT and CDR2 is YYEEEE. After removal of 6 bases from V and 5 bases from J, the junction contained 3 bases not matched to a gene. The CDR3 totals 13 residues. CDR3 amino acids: CASTLAGTGELFF. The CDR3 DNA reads TGTGCCAGCACCCTAGCGGGTACCGGGGAGCTGTTTTTT.

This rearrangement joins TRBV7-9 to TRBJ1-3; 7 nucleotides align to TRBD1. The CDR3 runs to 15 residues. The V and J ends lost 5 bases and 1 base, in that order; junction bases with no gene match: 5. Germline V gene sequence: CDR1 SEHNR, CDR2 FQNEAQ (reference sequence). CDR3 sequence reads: CASSPMTGSGNTIYF. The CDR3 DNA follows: TGTGCCAGCAGCCCGATGACAGGGTCTGGAAACACCATATATTTT.

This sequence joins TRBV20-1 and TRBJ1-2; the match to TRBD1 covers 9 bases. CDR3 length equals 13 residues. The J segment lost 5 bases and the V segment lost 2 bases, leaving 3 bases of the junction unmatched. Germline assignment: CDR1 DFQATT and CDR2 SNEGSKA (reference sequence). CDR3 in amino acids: CSARRDRVYGYTF. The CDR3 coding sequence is TGCAGTGCTAGAAGGGACAGGGTGTATGGCTACACCTTC.

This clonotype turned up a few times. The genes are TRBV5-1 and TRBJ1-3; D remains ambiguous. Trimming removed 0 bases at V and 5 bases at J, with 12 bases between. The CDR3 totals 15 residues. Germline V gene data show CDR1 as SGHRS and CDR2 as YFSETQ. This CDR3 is CASSLDAPRRNTIYF. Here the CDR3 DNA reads TGCGCCAGCAGCTTGGATGCCCCGCGGAGAAACACCATATATTTT.

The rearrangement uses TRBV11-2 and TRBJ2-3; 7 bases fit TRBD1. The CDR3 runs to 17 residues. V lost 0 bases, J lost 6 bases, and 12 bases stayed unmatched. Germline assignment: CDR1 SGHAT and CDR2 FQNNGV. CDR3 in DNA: TGTGCCAGCAGCTTAGAACCCCTCAGGGACAGAGGCGATACGCAGTATTTT. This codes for CASSLEPLRDRGDTQYF.

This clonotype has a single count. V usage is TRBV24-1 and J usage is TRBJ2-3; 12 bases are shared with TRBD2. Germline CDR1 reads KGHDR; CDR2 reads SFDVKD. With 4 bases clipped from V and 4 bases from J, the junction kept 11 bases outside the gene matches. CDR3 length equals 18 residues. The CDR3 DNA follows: TGTGCCACCAGTGACCCCCCGTCTAGCGGGGGGGGTGCAGATACGCAGTATTTT. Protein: CATSDPPSSGGGADTQYF.

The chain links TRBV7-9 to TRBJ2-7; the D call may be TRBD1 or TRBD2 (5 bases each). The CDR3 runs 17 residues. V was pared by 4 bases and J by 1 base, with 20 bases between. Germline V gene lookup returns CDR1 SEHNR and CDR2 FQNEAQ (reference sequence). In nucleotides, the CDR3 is TGTGCCAGCAGCTCATCCCGGGACCTCGAGGCATCCTACGAGCAGTACTTC. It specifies CASSSSRDLEASYEQYF.

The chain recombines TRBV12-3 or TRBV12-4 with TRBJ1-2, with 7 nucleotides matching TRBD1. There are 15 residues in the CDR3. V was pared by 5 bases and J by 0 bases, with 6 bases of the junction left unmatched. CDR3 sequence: CASSTDRKANYGYTF. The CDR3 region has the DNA TGTGCCAGCAGTACGGACAGGAAAGCTAACTATGGCTACACCTTC.

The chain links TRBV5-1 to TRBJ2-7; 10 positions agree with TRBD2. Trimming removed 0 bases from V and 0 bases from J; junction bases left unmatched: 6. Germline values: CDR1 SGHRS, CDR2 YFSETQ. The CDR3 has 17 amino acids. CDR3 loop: CASSLGTSGASSYEQYF. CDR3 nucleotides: TGCGCCAGCAGCTTGGGGACTAGCGGAGCATCCTCCTACGAGCAGTACTTC.

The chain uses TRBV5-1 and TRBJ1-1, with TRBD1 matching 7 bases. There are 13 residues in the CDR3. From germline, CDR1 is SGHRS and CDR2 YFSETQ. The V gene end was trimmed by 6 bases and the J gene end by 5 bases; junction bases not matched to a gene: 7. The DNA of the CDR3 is TGCGCCAGCAACCGACAGGGAGGGACTGAAGCTTTCTTT. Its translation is CASNRQGGTEAFF.

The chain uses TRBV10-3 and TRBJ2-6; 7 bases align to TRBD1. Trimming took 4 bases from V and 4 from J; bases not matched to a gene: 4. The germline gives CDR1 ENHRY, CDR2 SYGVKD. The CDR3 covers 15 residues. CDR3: CAISATGAGANVLTF. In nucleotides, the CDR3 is TGTGCCATCAGTGCTACAGGGGCCGGGGCCAACGTCCTGACTTTC.

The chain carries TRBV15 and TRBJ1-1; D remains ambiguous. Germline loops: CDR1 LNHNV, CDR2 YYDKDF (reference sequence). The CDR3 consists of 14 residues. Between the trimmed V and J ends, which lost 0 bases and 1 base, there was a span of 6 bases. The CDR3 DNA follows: TGTGCCACCAGCAGAGATAGAGGGAACACTGAAGCTTTCTTT. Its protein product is CATSRDRGNTEAFF.

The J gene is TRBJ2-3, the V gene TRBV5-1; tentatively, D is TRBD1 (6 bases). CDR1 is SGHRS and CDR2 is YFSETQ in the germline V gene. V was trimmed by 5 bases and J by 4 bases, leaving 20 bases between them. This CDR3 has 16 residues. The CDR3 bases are TGCGCCAGCAGTGTTTTCCTACAGGGTCGGGCAGATACGCAGTATTTT. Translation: CASSVFLQGRADTQYF. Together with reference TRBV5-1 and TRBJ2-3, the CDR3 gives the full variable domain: KAGVTQTPRYLIKTRGQQVTLSCSPISGHRSVSWYQQTPGQGLQFLFEYFSETQRNKGNFPGRFSGRQFSNSRSEMNVSTLELGDSALYLCASSVFLQGRADTQYFGPGTRLTVL.

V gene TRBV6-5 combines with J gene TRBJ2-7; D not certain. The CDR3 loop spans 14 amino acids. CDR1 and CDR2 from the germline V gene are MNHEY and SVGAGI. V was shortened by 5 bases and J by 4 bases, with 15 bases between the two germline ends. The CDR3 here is CASSIGRWVYEQYF. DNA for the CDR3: TGTGCCAGCAGTATAGGTAGATGGGTTTACGAGCAGTACTTC.